One TCR beta chain is described in this entry. The antigen is undetermined. This entry is derived from a study of cytomegalovirus exposure and HLA in healthy donors. Whole-study findings and limits: Among the most significant clusters, several appeared linked to common viral pathogens in a later analysis. Later analysis revealed greater clonal expansion in HLA-associated TCR beta chains than in equally common others.

The J segment lost 9 bases and the V segment lost 1 base, leaving 10 bases of the junction unmatched. This CDR3 contains 17 residues. The germline V gene encodes CDR1 SGHTA and CDR2 FQGNSA. This PCR relied on a set of 60 Vbeta primers and 13 Jbeta primers. Libraries were prepared by immunoSEQ multiplex PCR; TCRdb keeps only in-frame clonotypes and omits some of them. The top ten hold less than 2.5% of the sample, which has about 190,000 clones, 77% seen once. This sequence was found in a woman aged 25-40 years in good health and CMV-seropositive. Sequences were obtained from PBMCs. J is TRBJ2-7 and V is TRBV7-2, with 15 nucleotides matching TRBD2. CDR3 bases: TGTGCCAGCAGCTTAGTCGCAGGACTAGCGGGAGGGCAGGGGCAGTACTTC. Encoded protein: CASSLVAGLAGGQGQYF.